This T cell receptor (beta chain) was obtained from a study of OX40 agonist ivuxolimab in advanced cancers. Study-wide results and limits: Clonal expansion from baseline to week 6 occurred in both CD4+ and CD8+ T cells. Normalized T-cell clonal expansion was also low in a subset of nonresponders. Expanded clones belonging to CD8+ T cells outnumbered, on average, those of CD4+.

As for this clone: The antigen is unknown.

Clones were sequenced by immunoSEQ multiplex PCR, and TCRdb holds only the in-frame ones, with some missing. This sample has about 84,000 clones, with over 65% found just once. Germline assignment: CDR1 LGHNA and CDR2 YNFKEQ. CDR3 length: 16 residues. The V end was cut by 2 bases, the J end by 0 bases, with 11 bases between. The specimen comprised CD4+ or CD8+ T cells sorted from blood, sampled in a trial of the OX40 agonist ivuxolimab. This receptor was taken from an adult with an advanced solid tumor such as melanoma, head and neck, liver or kidney cancer. The chain joins TRBV4-2 to TRBJ1-3; D possibly corresponds to TRBD1 (5 bases). The CDR3 DNA reads as TGTGCCAGCAGCCAATCAGGGTCGAGCTCTGGAAACACCATATATTTT. Protein sequence: CASSQSGSSSGNTIYF.